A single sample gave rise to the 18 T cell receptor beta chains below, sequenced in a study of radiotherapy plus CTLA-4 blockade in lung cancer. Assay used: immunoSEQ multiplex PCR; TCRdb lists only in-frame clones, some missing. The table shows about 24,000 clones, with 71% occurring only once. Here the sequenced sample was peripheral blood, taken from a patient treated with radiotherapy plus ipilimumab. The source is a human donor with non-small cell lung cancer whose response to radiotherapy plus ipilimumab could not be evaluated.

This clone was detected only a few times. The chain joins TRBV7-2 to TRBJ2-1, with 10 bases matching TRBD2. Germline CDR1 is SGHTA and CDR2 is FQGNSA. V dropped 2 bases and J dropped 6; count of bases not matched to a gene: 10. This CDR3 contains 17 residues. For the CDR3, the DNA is TGTGCCAGCAGCTTAAGGATGTGGACTAGCGGAACCAATGAGCAGTTCTTC. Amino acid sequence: CASSLRMWTSGTNEQFF.

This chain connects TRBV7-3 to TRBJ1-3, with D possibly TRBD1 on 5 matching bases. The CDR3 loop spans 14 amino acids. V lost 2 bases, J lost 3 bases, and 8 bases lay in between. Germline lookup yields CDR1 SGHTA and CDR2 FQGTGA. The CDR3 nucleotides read TGTGCCAGCAGCTTACAGGGATATGGAAACACCATATATTTT. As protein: CASSLQGYGNTIYF.

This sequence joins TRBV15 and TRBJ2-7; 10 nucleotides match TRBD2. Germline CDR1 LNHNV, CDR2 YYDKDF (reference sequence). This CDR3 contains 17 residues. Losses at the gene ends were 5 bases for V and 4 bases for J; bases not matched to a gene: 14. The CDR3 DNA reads TGTGCCACCAGCGGATCCCTCAGCGGGAGGGCTAGGTACGAGCAGTACTTC. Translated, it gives CATSGSLSGRARYEQYF.

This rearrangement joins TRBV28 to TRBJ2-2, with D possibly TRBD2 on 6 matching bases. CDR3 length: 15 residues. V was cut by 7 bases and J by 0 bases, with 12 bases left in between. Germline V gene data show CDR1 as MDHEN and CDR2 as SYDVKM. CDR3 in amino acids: CASTRGATNTGELFF. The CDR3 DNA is TGTGCCAGCACTCGCGGGGCCACGAACACCGGGGAGCTGTTTTTT. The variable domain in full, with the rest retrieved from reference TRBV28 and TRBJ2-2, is DVKVTQSSRYLVKRTGEKVFLECVQDMDHENMFWYRQDPGLGLRLIYFSYDVKMKEKGDIPEGYSVSREKKERFSLILESASTNQTSMYLCASTRGATNTGELFFGEGSRLTVL.

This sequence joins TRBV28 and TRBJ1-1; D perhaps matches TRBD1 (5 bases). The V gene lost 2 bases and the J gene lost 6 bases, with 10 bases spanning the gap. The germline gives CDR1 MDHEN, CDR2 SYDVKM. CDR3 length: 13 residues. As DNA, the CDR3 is TGTGCCAGCAGTTTAAGGGGCACGTCTGAAGCTTTCTTT. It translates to CASSLRGTSEAFF.

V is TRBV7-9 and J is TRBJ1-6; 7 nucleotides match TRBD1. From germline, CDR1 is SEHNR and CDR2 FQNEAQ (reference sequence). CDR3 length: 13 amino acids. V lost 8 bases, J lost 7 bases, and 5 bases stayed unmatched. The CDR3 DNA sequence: TGTGCCAGCGCCTGGGACAGAAATTCACCCCTCCACTTT. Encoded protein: CASAWDRNSPLHF.

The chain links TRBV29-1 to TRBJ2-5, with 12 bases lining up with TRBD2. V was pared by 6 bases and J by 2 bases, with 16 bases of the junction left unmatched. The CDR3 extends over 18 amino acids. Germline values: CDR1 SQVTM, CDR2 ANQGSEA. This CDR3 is CSVRFPTSGSYLQETQYF. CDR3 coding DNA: TGCAGCGTACGGTTCCCGACTAGCGGGAGCTACTTACAAGAGACCCAGTACTTC.

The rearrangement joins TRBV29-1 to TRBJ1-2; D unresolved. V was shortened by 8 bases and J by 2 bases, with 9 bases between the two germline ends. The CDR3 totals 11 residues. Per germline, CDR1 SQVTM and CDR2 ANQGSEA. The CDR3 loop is CSTLENYGYTF. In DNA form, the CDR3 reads TGCAGCACCCTGGAGAACTATGGCTACACCTTC.

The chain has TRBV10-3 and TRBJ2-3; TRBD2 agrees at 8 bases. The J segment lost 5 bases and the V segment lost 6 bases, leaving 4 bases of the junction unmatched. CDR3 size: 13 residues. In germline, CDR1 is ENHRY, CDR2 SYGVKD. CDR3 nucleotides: TGTGCCATCAGACGGGAGGGGGTAGATACGCAGTATTTT. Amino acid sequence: CAIRREGVDTQYF.

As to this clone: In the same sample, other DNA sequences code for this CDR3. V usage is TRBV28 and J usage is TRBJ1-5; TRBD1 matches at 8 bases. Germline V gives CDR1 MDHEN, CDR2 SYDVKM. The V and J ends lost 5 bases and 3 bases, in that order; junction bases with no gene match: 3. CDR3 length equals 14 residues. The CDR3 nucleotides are TGTGCCAGCAGTCGGACAGGGAACAATCAGCCCCAGCATTTT. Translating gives CASSRTGNNQPQHF. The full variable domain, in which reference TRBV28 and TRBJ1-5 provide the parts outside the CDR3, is DVKVTQSSRYLVKRTGEKVFLECVQDMDHENMFWYRQDPGLGLRLIYFSYDVKMKEKGDIPEGYSVSREKKERFSLILESASTNQTSMYLCASSRTGNNQPQHFGDGTRLSIL.

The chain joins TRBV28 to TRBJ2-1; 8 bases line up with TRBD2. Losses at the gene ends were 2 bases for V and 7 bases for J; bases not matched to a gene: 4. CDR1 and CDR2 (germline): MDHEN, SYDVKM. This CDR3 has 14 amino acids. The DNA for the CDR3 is TGTGCCAGCAGTTTACCTAGCGGGCTTAATGAGCAGTTCTTC. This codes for CASSLPSGLNEQFF.

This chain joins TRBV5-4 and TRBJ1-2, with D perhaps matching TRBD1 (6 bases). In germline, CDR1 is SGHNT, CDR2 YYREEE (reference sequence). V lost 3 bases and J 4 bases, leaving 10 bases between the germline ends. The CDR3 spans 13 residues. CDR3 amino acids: CASSSIGGYGYTF. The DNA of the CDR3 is TGTGCCAGCAGCTCAATAGGGGGCTATGGCTACACCTTC.

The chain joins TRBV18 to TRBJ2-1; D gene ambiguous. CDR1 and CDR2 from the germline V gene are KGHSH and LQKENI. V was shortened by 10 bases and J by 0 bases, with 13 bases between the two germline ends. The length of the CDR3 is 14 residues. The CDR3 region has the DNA TGTGCCACTACACTCCGGAGCTCCTACAATGAGCAGTTCTTC. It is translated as CATTLRSSYNEQFF. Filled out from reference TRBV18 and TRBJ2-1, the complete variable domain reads NAGVMQNPRHLVRRRGQEARLRCSPMKGHSHVYWYRQLPEEGLKFMVYLQKENIIDESGMPKERFSAEFPKEGPSILRIQQVVRGDSAAYFCATTLRSSYNEQFFGPGTRLTVL.

CDR3: CASSLFEDTEAFF. For the CDR3, the DNA is TGTGCCAGCAGCTTATTCGAGGACACTGAAGCTTTCTTT. The chain couples TRBV7-9 to TRBJ1-1; no firm D call. Trimming shortened V by 2 bases and J by 3 bases, and 7 bases separated the two germline ends. The CDR3 spans 13 residues. Germline-derived CDR1 and CDR2 are SEHNR and FQNEAQ (reference sequence). Looking up the rest from reference TRBV7-9 and TRBJ1-1 gives the full variable domain: DTGVSQNPRHKITKRGQNVTFRCDPISEHNRLYWYRQTLGQGPEFLTYFQNEAQLEKSRLLSDRFSAERPKGSFSTLEIQRTEQGDSAMYLCASSLFEDTEAFFGQGTRLTVV.

The DNA of the CDR3 is TGTGCCAGTAGTATTCTAGCGGGAGTAACTAATGAGCAGTTCTTC. Protein: CASSILAGVTNEQFF. The chain couples TRBV19 to TRBJ2-1; 10 nucleotides match TRBD2. In germline, CDR1 is LNHDA, CDR2 SQIVND (reference sequence). The ends lost 3 bases at V and 7 bases at J; junction bases unmatched: 6. This CDR3 has 15 amino acids.

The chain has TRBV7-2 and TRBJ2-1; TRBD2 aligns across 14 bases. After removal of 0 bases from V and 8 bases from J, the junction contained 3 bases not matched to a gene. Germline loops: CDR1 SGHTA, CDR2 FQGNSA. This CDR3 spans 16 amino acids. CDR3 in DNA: TGTGCCAGCAGCTTAGCCGGGACTAGCGGGAGCTATGAGCAGTTCTTC. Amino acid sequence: CASSLAGTSGSYEQFF.

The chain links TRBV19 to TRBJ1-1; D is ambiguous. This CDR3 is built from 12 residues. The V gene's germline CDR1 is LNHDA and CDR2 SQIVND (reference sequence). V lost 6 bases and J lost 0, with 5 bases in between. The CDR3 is CASRSLNTEAFF. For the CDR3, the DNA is TGTGCCAGTAGGAGCCTGAACACTGAAGCTTTCTTT.

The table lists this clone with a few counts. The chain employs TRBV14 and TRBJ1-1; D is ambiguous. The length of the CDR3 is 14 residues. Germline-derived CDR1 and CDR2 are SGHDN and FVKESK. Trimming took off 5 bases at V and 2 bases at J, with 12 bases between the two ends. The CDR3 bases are TGTGCCAGCAGCACAATGACACGAAACACTGAAGCTTTCTTT. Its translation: CASSTMTRNTEAFF.